This T cell receptor (beta chain) is drawn from a study of T cell responses to AZD1222 COVID-19 vaccine. Study observations and caveats: Mostly white British, mostly female donors; authors suggested clonal diversity may be underestimated.

In this sample, this clone turned up once. Its antigen remains unknown. TCRdb keeps only in-frame clones here, not all; method: immunoSEQ multiplex PCR. The table has fewer than 200,000 clones, more than 85% seen once. Germline trimming cut 4 bases from V and 1 base from J; bases unmatched to any gene: 9. In germline, CDR1 is SGDLS, CDR2 YYNGEE. This CDR3 region has 16 residues. The source was peripheral blood, collected 28 days after the second AZD1222 dose. The clonotype was recovered from an adult who received the AZD1222 COVID-19 vaccine. The chain uses TRBV9 and TRBJ2-5, with TRBD1 identical over 8 bases. The CDR3 sequence: CASSPRRQGSQETQYF. In DNA, the CDR3 is TGTGCCAGCAGCCCCCGGCGACAGGGGTCCCAAGAGACCCAGTACTTC.